In this sample, the clone carrying this T cell receptor (beta chain) turned up once. Its antigen is not known. The data were taken from a study of cytomegalovirus exposure and HLA in healthy donors. The study's findings and limits: Most TCRs appeared rarely, but some public TCRs recurred in many donors.

CDR3 length equals 15 residues. CDR1 KGHSH and CDR2 LQKENI come from the germline V gene. Germline trimming cut 6 bases from V and 6 bases from J; bases unmatched to any gene: 11. The PCR employed 60 Vbeta primers together with 13 Jbeta primers. TCRdb's table, derived via immunoSEQ multiplex PCR, lists solely in-frame clones and lacks some. The sample yields 220,000 or so clones, roughly three quarters seen once. The sample comprised PBMCs. This sequence was found in a man aged 50 to 60 in good health and CMV-seronegative. The V and J genes are TRBV18 and TRBJ1-5; 7 bases are shared with TRBD1. This CDR3 is CASSPAAQGIQPQHF. In nucleotides, the CDR3 is TGTGCCAGCTCCCCCGCAGCACAGGGGATTCAGCCCCAGCATTTT.